The clone carrying this T cell receptor (beta chain) was seen repeatedly, ten times or more. Its antigen is not identified. The entry originates in a study of tumor-infiltrating lymphocytes in primary liver carcinoma. Study-wide background: By surgical resection, the patients were treated for their primary liver carcinoma. Among the tumors, stages were T1-T3 N0M0 and sizes roughly 4.2 to 11 cm. The patients, men and women alike, were aged 30 to 69 years.

Unsorted whole blood supplied the RNA, and germline DNA was extracted too. Overall study results and limits: Tumor-blood pairs (like tumor-adjacent pairs) overlapped less than tumor region pairs did.

Making TCR beta cDNA involved roughly 0.55 ug total RNA and a constant-region primer. Three-round nested multiplex PCR performed with slightly modified ARM-PCR produced the TCR beta libraries. With TRBV1-TRBV30 forward primers and a C-beta reverse primer, the first two PCR rounds were run for approximately 10 cycles each. TCRdb reprocessed the multiplex PCR reads via MiXCR and lists one record per CDR3 protein. The data hold some 320,000 distinct CDR3 sequences, with less than 75% observed a single time. The CDR3 spans 16 residues. The V end lost 1 base, the J end lost 8 bases, and 17 bases lay between the germline ends. The germline CDR1 and CDR2 sequences are MGHRA and YSYEKL.

The TCR comes from a man in his forties or fifties with primary liver carcinoma and hepatitis B virus infection. This rearrangement joins TRBV4-1 to TRBJ1-4; no firm D call. Source material: peripheral blood. The CDR3 spells CASSQANLIVSEKLFF. CDR3 sequence (DNA): TGCGCCAGCAGCCAAGCGAACCTCATCGTGTCCGAAAAACTGTTTTTT.